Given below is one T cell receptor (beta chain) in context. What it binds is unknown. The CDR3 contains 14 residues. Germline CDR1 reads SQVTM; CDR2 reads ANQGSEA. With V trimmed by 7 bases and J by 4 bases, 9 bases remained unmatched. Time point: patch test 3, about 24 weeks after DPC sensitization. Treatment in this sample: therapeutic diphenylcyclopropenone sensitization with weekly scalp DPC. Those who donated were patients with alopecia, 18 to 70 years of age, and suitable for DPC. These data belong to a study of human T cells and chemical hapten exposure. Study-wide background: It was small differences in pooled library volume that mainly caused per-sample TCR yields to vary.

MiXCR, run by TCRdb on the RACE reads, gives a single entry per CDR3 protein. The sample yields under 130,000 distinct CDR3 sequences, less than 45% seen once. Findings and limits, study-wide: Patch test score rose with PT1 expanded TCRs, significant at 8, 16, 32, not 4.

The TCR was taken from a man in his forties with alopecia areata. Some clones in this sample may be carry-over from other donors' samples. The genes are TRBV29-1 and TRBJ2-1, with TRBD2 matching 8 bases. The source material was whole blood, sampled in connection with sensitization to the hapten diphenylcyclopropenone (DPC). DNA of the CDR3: TGCAGCGCCGCAGCGGGAGAGGCGTACAATGAGCAGTTCTTC. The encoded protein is CSAAAGEAYNEQFF.